This T cell receptor beta chain originates from a study of shared clonotypes between healthy human individuals. Findings and limits, study-wide: Estimated clonotype richness was generally higher in naive than memory subsets. Of the naive CD4 clonotypes, roughly 5.2% were shared across four donors. Though the depth was large, rarefaction showed that sorted-subset sequencing was incomplete.

Study donors comprised healthy, HIV-negative adults devoid of recent acute infection or vaccination. Using immunoSEQ multiplex PCR, the repertoire was profiled, and TCRdb retains in-frame clones only, with some absent. Seen here are 900,000 to 1,200,000 clones, around 82% observed once, and the top ten hold 0.61%. Regarding this clone: Its antigen is not known.

The origin of this receptor is a man between 18 and 29 years old in good health. Some clones in this sample may be carry-over from other donors' samples. Sequencing was performed on memory CD4+ T cells from PBMCs. Subset defined: CD45RA-negative fraction.

CDR3 residues: CASSDEAPGAQYF. DNA of the CDR3: TGTGCCAGCAGTGACGAGGCGCCCGGTGCGCAGTATTTT. The chain joins TRBV6-4 to TRBJ2-3; D unresolved. The CDR3 spans 13 residues. The V gene's germline CDR1 is MRHNA and CDR2 SNTAGT. V dropped 2 bases and J dropped 10 bases, with 13 bases sitting between them.